The rows below give T cell receptor beta chains drawn from one sample of a study of response to subunit inactivated influenza vaccine. Each CDR3 protein gets one entry after TCRdb re-called the RT-PCR reads with MiXCR. The sample lists about 520,000 distinct CDR3 sequences, around 25% occurring once. Sample: CD4+ T cells sorted from PBMCs, taken 5 days after vaccination. The origin of the receptors is a man between 45 and 60 years old who received an inactivated influenza vaccine. The CDR3 runs from the conserved cysteine through the conserved F or W. The D gene is left open where the match is weak. Clone sizes are given selectively: once, few, many, or a class where the clone is expanded.

abundance,d_gene,j_gene,v_gene,CDR3aa,CDR3nt
few,.,TRBJ2-7,TRBV7-2,CASSLSFRYEQYF,TGTGCCAGCAGCTTATCCTTTAGGTACGAGCAGTACTTC
.,.,TRBJ2-7,TRBV27,CASSFGRGVGEQYF,TGTGCCAGCAGTTTTGGCAGGGGTGTGGGCGAGCAGTACTTC
.,.,TRBJ1-1,TRBV18,CASSPQSGNTEAFF,TGTGCCAGCTCACCTCAATCTGGGAACACTGAAGCTTTCTTT
.,.,TRBJ2-5,TRBV18,CASSPPGLGGEETQYF,TGTGCCAGCTCACCACCCGGTTTGGGGGGCGAAGAGACCCAGTACTTC
.,TRBD1,TRBJ2-7,TRBV5-1,CASSLRTGPDEQYF,TGCGCCAGCAGCCTGAGGACAGGGCCGGACGAGCAGTACTTC
few,.,TRBJ1-2,TRBV6-1,CASTDRGQEGVYTF,TGTGCCAGCACCGATCGTGGTCAGGAAGGCGTCTACACCTTC
.,.,TRBJ2-2,TRBV4-2,CASSLRQAGGELFF,TGTGCCAGCAGCTTGCGACAGGCCGGCGGGGAGCTGTTTTTT
.,.,TRBJ1-2,TRBV5-1,CASSKTGTNYGYTF,TGCGCCAGCAGCAAAACCGGGACAAACTATGGCTACACCTTC
few,.,TRBJ2-5,TRBV6-2/TRBV6-3,CASSYRLSVRQKETQYF,TGTGCCAGCAGTTACCGGCTGTCGGTGCGACAGAAAGAGACCCAGTACTTC
few,.,TRBJ2-7,TRBV7-2,CASSLGIGSSYEQYF,TGTGCCAGCAGCTTAGGAATCGGCAGCTCCTACGAGCAGTACTTC
few,.,TRBJ1-2,TRBV19,CASSIVGGSNYGYTF,TGTGCCAGTAGTATAGTCGGCGGATCTAACTATGGCTACACCTTC
.,.,TRBJ2-5,TRBV15,CATSREREETQYF,TGTGCCACCAGCAGAGAACGGGAAGAGACCCAGTACTTC
.,.,TRBJ1-1,TRBV9,CASSATGLKDEAFF,TGTGCCAGCAGCGCTACCGGACTCAAAGATGAAGCTTTCTTT
.,TRBD2,TRBJ2-1,TRBV3-1,CASSPERGGKFF,TGTGCCAGCAGCCCCGAGCGGGGGGGCAAATTCTTC
few,.,TRBJ2-3,TRBV7-2,CASSPGLRRSDTQYF,TGTGCCAGCAGCCCCGGACTCCGCAGATCAGATACGCAGTATTTT
few,.,TRBJ2-1,TRBV6-5,CASKGYNEQFF,TGTGCCAGCAAGGGGTACAATGAGCAGTTCTTC
.,.,TRBJ1-5,TRBV20-1,CSARAGGHYSNQPQHF,TGCAGTGCTAGAGCGGGGGGGCACTATAGCAATCAGCCCCAGCATTTT
once,.,TRBJ2-3,TRBV20-1,CSAPTDRFTDTQYF,TGCAGTGCTCCGACGGACCGATTCACAGATACGCAGTATTTT
.,.,TRBJ2-2,TRBV27,CATTLMGSGELFF,TGTGCCACCACCCTGATGGGGTCCGGGGAGCTGTTTTTT
many,.,TRBJ2-1,TRBV5-1,CASSLGMGVNEQFF,TGCGCCAGCAGCTTGGGGATGGGTGTTAATGAGCAGTTCTTC
few,TRBD1,TRBJ1-5,TRBV19,CASLGQASNQPQHF,TGTGCCAGTCTGGGACAGGCGAGCAATCAGCCCCAGCATTTT
.,TRBD1,TRBJ2-1,TRBV24-1,CATSEAGTGLNEQFF,TGTGCCACCAGTGAAGCCGGGACAGGGTTGAATGAGCAGTTCTTC
.,.,TRBJ1-5,TRBV20-1,CSARDLRGNQPQHF,TGCAGTGCTAGAGATCTAAGGGGCAATCAGCCCCAGCATTTT
few,.,TRBJ2-3,TRBV5-1,CASSPPWTDTQYF,TGCGCCAGCAGCCCTCCCTGGACAGATACGCAGTATTTT
.,.,TRBJ1-5,TRBV11-2,CASSLVVGGRDLNQPQHF,TGTGCCAGCAGCTTAGTGGTGGGCGGCAGGGACCTCAATCAGCCCCAGCATTTT
.,TRBD2,TRBJ2-4,TRBV6-1,CASSRLASLAKNIQYF,TGTGCCAGCAGCCGACTAGCGTCTCTAGCCAAAAACATTCAGTACTTC
.,.,TRBJ2-5,TRBV20-1,CSARDHFTVSETQYF,TGCAGTGCTAGGGACCACTTTACGGTGTCAGAGACCCAGTACTTC
few,TRBD1,TRBJ2-2,TRBV5-1,CASSHGTGENTGELFF,TGCGCCAGCAGCCATGGGACAGGGGAAAACACCGGGGAGCTGTTTTTT
once,.,TRBJ2-1,TRBV20-1,CSARFNEQFF,TGCAGTGCTCGGTTCAATGAGCAGTTCTTC
.,.,TRBJ2-1,TRBV7-2,CASSLGRPPSYNEQFF,TGTGCCAGCAGTCTGGGACGGCCACCATCCTACAATGAGCAGTTCTTC
.,TRBD1,TRBJ2-1,TRBV3-1,CASSQNRDRGDNEQFF,TGTGCCAGCAGCCAAAACCGGGACAGGGGGGACAATGAGCAGTTCTTC
few,.,TRBJ1-6,TRBV6-1,CASSLDQTLTNSPLHF,TGTGCCAGCTCTCTAGACCAAACGCTAACAAATTCACCCCTCCACTTT
.,TRBD2,TRBJ2-5,TRBV2,CASRNPGTRKETQYF,TGTGCCAGCAGAAACCCCGGGACTAGAAAAGAGACCCAGTACTTC
.,.,TRBJ1-2,TRBV7-2,CASSYLEVGAYGYTF,TGTGCCAGCAGCTACCTCGAAGTCGGAGCTTACGGCTACACCTTC
.,.,TRBJ2-1,TRBV14,CASSQFRGTGSYNEQFF,TGTGCCAGCAGTCAATTCCGCGGGACCGGATCCTACAATGAGCAGTTCTTC
few,TRBD2,TRBJ2-3,TRBV5-1,CASSLPSGRAEAFTDTQYF,TGCGCCAGCAGCTTGCCTAGCGGGAGGGCCGAGGCTTTCACAGATACGCAGTATTTT
once,.,TRBJ2-1,TRBV20-1,CSATKRGGGYNEQFF,TGCAGTGCGACCAAGCGCGGGGGCGGTTACAATGAGCAGTTCTTC
few,.,TRBJ1-2,TRBV12-3/TRBV12-4,CASSNLLGGYGYTF,TGTGCCAGCAGTAACCTTTTGGGCGGTTATGGCTACACCTTC
.,TRBD2,TRBJ2-1,TRBV20-1,CSASDSTQGLAEELF,TGCAGTGCTAGCGATTCAACCCAGGGACTAGCGGAGGAGCTCTTC
few,.,TRBJ2-3,TRBV5-1,CASSFSAADTQYF,TGCGCCAGCAGCTTCAGTGCGGCAGATACGCAGTATTTT
.,TRBD2,TRBJ2-7,TRBV6-5,CASSYLAGGLVYEQYF,TGTGCCAGCAGTTACTTAGCGGGGGGCCTAGTCTACGAGCAGTACTTC
.,TRBD1,TRBJ2-2,TRBV5-1,CASKEGANTGELFF,TGCGCCAGCAAAGAGGGGGCAAACACCGGGGAGCTGTTTTTT
.,TRBD2,TRBJ2-7,TRBV20-1,CSARVGSGSYEQYF,TGCAGTGCTAGAGTGGGTAGCGGGAGCTACGAGCAGTACTTC
.,TRBD2,TRBJ2-2,TRBV10-2,CASSERRGGVGELFF,TGCGCCAGCAGTGAGAGGCGGGGGGGCGTCGGGGAGCTGTTTTTT
many,TRBD2,TRBJ2-5,TRBV29-1,CSVWGIAGEIETQYF,TGCAGCGTCTGGGGGATAGCGGGGGAAATTGAGACCCAGTACTTC
many,.,TRBJ1-4,TRBV7-2,CASSLDLVATNEKLFF,TGTGCCAGCAGCTTAGATTTGGTCGCAACTAATGAAAAACTGTTTTTT
few,TRBD2,TRBJ2-1,TRBV27,CASSLRLARHGNEQFF,TGTGCCAGCAGTCTAAGACTAGCGCGCCATGGGAATGAGCAGTTCTTC
.,.,TRBJ2-5,TRBV2,CASRSDPPGTQYF,TGTGCCAGCAGATCGGACCCACCGGGGACCCAGTACTTC
few,.,TRBJ2-7,TRBV28,CASSIASSYEQYF,TGTGCCAGCAGCATCGCATCCAGTTACGAGCAGTACTTC
.,TRBD2,TRBJ2-1,TRBV18,CASSTPGGRDNEQFF,TGTGCCAGCTCCACCCCTGGCGGGAGGGACAATGAGCAGTTCTTC
many,TRBD2,TRBJ2-7,TRBV4-3,CASSQGLSGSGYEQYF,TGCGCCAGCAGCCAGGGCCTTAGCGGGAGCGGATACGAGCAGTACTTC
many,.,TRBJ2-2,TRBV25-1,CASSGNTGELFF,TGTGCCAGCTCAGGGAACACCGGGGAGCTGTTTTTT
.,TRBD2,TRBJ2-7,TRBV5-1,CASSFGATSGVYEQYF,TGCGCCAGCAGCTTCGGAGCGACTAGCGGGGTCTACGAGCAGTACTTC